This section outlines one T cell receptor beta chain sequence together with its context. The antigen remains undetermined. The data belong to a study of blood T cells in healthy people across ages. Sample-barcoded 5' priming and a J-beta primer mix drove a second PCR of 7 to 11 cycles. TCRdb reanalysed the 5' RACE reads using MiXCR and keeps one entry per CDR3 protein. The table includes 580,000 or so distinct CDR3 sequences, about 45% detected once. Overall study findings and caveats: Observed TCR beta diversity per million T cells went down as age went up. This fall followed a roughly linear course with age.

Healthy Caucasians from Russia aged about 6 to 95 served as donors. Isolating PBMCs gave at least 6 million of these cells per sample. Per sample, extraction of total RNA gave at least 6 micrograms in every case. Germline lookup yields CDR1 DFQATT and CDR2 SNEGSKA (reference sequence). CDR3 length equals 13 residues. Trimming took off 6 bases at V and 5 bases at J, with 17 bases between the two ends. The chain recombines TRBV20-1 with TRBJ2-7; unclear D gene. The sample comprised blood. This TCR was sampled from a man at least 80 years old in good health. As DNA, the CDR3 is TGCAGTGCCCCTCGGGTAGATCCCGACGAGCAGTACTTC. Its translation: CSAPRVDPDEQYF.